This T cell receptor (beta chain) was retrieved from a study of HIV-infected patients and healthy controls. Whole blood was used without fractionation, so all unsorted peripheral T cells were included. Study results and caveats: The study did not determine the donors' HLA types.

This CDR3 is 14 amino acids long. Trimming at V came to 4 bases and at J to 5 bases, leaving 1 base not matched to a gene. The V gene's germline CDR1 is KGHDR and CDR2 SFDVKD. This clonotype came up many times. Its antigen is not known. cDNA was made from around 0.5 ug RNA using alpha and beta constant primers. Separate chain-specific third strand synthesis with multiplexing indices produced the alpha and beta libraries. The SP2 site served as the priming point for second strand synthesis. Each molecule carried a 12-nucleotide identifier made of two joined random hexamers added before amplification. TCRdb passed the 5' RACE reads through MiXCR, listing each CDR3 protein once. The sample includes some 25,000 distinct CDR3 sequences, approximately 7.7% seen only once; the top ten take 4%.

The material sequenced was blood. The rearrangement joins TRBV24-1 to TRBJ2-2; TRBD2 matches at 9 bases. The source is an adult in good health. The CDR3 coding sequence is TGTGCCACCAGTGAAAGCGGGGGGACCGGGGAGCTGTTTTTT. It codes for CATSESGGTGELFF.